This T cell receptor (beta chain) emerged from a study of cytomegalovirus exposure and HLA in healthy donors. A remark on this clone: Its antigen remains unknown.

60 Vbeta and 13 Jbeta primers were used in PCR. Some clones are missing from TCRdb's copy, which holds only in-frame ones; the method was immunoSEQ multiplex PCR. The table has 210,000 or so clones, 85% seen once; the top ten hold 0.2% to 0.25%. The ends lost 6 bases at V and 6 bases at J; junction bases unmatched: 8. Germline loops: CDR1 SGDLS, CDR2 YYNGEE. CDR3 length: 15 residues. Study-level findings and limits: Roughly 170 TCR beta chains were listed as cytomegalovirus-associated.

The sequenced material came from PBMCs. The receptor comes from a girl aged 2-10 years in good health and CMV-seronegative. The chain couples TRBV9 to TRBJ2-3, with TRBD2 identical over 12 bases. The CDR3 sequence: CASNLAGGPPDTQYF. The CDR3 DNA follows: TGTGCCAGCAACCTAGCGGGGGGGCCACCCGATACGCAGTATTTT.